This T cell receptor beta chain was obtained from a study of T cells of healthy individuals. TCRdb itself ran the 5' RACE reads through MiXCR, one entry per CDR3 protein. Among 38,000 or so distinct CDR3 sequences, 3.5% to 5.5% were seen once, and the ten largest hold less than 9.5%. This clonotype was detected ten times or more. There are 15 residues in the CDR3. V was cut by 1 base and J by 4 bases, with 12 bases left in between. The germline gives CDR1 LGHNA, CDR2 YSLEER. The V and J genes are TRBV4-3 and TRBJ2-3; D call uncertain. The sequence came from a human donor in good health. Here the CDR3 DNA reads TGCGCCAGCAGCCAAGGAAGCCGCAACCCAGATACGCAGTATTTT. Protein: CASSQGSRNPDTQYF.